These T cell receptor beta chains were read from a single sample in a study of cytomegalovirus exposure and HLA in healthy donors. Libraries were prepared by immunoSEQ multiplex PCR; TCRdb keeps only in-frame clonotypes and omits some of them. The top ten hold about 0.79% of the sample, which has some 96,000 clones, approximately 80% seen once. Sequenced input: PBMCs. The receptors derive from a woman aged 55-69 years in good health and CMV-seronegative. The CDR3 runs from the conserved cysteine through the conserved F or W. The D gene is left open where the match is weak. Expanded clones are given a class, and other clones once, few, many or no size at all.

cdr3_aa	cdr3_nt	cdr3_length	v_call	j_call	d_call	clone_size
CASSYSSVYGTDTQYF	TGTGCCAGCAGTTACTCGAGCGTCTACGGCACAGATACGCAGTATTTT	16	TRBV6-5	TRBJ2-3	-	-
CASSVEWRGGTGELFF	TGTGCCAGCAGCGTAGAGTGGCGGGGGGGCACCGGGGAGCTGTTTTTT	16	TRBV9	TRBJ2-2	TRBD2	few
CASRPDSGYSYNEQFF	TGTGCCAGCAGACCCGATAGCGGTTACTCCTACAATGAGCAGTTCTTC	16	TRBV5-4	TRBJ2-1	-	-
CASSSLTGTNAKAFF	TGTGCCAGCAGCTCCTTGACAGGGACAAACGCTAAAGCTTTCTTT	15	TRBV7-2	TRBJ1-1	TRBD1	-
CSVVTSGETQYF	TGCAGCGTTGTTACTAGCGGGGAGACCCAGTACTTC	12	TRBV29-1	TRBJ2-5	TRBD2	once
CASSLTGGSGANVLTF	TGTGCCAGCAGCCTTACAGGGGGCTCTGGGGCCAACGTCCTGACTTTC	16	TRBV7-2	TRBJ2-6	TRBD1	-
CASSPGLAGHNEQFF	TGCGCCAGCAGCCCGGGACTAGCGGGGCACAATGAGCAGTTCTTC	15	TRBV5-1	TRBJ2-1	TRBD2	-
CSVGQGAEETQYF	TGCAGCGTCGGACAGGGGGCGGAAGAGACCCAGTACTTC	13	TRBV29-1	TRBJ2-5	TRBD1	-
CASTWDREYYGYTF	TGTGCCAGCACATGGGACAGGGAGTACTATGGCTACACCTTC	14	TRBV18	TRBJ1-2	TRBD1	few
CASSQDRLAGSYGQYF	TGCGCCAGCAGCCAAGATCGACTAGCGGGGAGCTACGGGCAGTACTTC	16	TRBV4-1	TRBJ2-7	TRBD2	-
CASSSSGPEQFF	TGTGCCAGCAGCTCTAGCGGACCTGAGCAGTTCTTC	12	TRBV5-4	TRBJ2-1	TRBD2	once
CASSTGLAGGPETQYF	TGTGCCAGCAGCACGGGACTAGCGGGAGGGCCAGAGACCCAGTACTTC	16	TRBV7-9	TRBJ2-5	TRBD2	-
CASSQGQGTGNTIYF	TGTGCCAGCAGCCAGGGACAGGGGACTGGAAACACCATATATTTT	15	TRBV5-6	TRBJ1-3	TRBD1	-
CASSQDTSREYNQPQHF	TGCGCCAGCAGCCAAGATACAAGCAGGGAATATAATCAGCCCCAGCATTTT	17	TRBV4-1	TRBJ1-5	-	few
CAISESRTAYGYTF	TGTGCCATCAGTGAGTCGAGGACAGCCTATGGCTACACCTTC	14	TRBV10-3	TRBJ1-2	-	once
CASSYSAGPDAGELFF	TGTGCCAGCAGTTACTCGGCAGGGCCCGACGCCGGGGAGCTGTTTTTT	16	TRBV6-5	TRBJ2-2	-	-
CASSTGQGNYGYTF	TGTGCCAGCAGCACCGGACAGGGGAACTATGGCTACACCTTC	14	TRBV7-2	TRBJ1-2	TRBD1	-
CASSVWDNSVNEQFF	TGTGCCAGCAGCGTTTGGGACAACAGCGTGAATGAGCAGTTCTTC	15	TRBV9	TRBJ2-1	-	-
CASSGQGITYNEQFF	TGTGCCAGTAGTGGACAGGGTATCACCTACAATGAGCAGTTCTTC	15	TRBV19	TRBJ2-1	TRBD1	-
CSADTGEYYNEQFF	TGCAGCGCGGATACAGGGGAGTACTACAATGAGCAGTTCTTC	14	TRBV29-1	TRBJ2-1	TRBD1	-
CASSQRWEQYF	TGTGCCAGCAGCCAACGGTGGGAGCAGTACTTC	11	TRBV2	TRBJ2-7	-	few
CASSSRRLAGTDTQYF	TGTGCCAGCAGCTCAAGGAGGCTAGCGGGCACAGATACGCAGTATTTT	16	TRBV9	TRBJ2-3	TRBD2	-
CAWSVESALGPGNTIYF	TGTGCCTGGAGTGTAGAATCGGCGTTGGGGCCTGGAAACACCATATATTTT	17	TRBV30	TRBJ1-3	-	-
CASSLVLEEQYF	TGCGCCAGCAGCTTGGTGCTGGAGGAGCAGTACTTC	12	TRBV5-1	TRBJ2-7	-	-
CASRTTFSNEQFF	TGTGCCAGCAGGACGACATTTTCCAATGAGCAGTTCTTC	13	TRBV6-5	TRBJ2-1	-	-
CASSQGHLNTEAFF	TGCGCCAGCAGCCAGGGACACCTGAACACTGAAGCTTTCTTT	14	TRBV4-1	TRBJ1-1	-	-
CASSSGQGAGELFF	TGTGCCAGCAGCTCCGGACAGGGTGCCGGGGAGCTGTTTTTT	14	TRBV5-4	TRBJ2-2	TRBD1	once
CASSYSSPQRGYEQYF	TGTGCCAGCAGTTACTCGAGCCCACAAAGGGGTTACGAGCAGTACTTC	16	TRBV6-5	TRBJ2-7	-	-
CASSPLEAFF	TGCGCCAGCAGCCCCTTGGAGGCTTTCTTT	10	TRBV5-1	TRBJ1-1	-	few
CASSRDRDNQPQHF	TGTGCCAGCAGTCGAGACAGGGACAATCAGCCCCAGCATTTT	14	TRBV6-6	TRBJ1-5	TRBD1	-
CASSLSRGHEQYF	TGTGCCAGCAGCTTATCAAGGGGGCACGAGCAGTACTTC	13	TRBV13	TRBJ2-7	TRBD1	-
CASSFEARETQYF	TGTGCCAGCAGTTTCGAGGCCCGGGAGACCCAGTACTTC	13	TRBV28	TRBJ2-5	-	-
CASGLQGLVDTF	TGTGCTAGTGGTCTACAGGGGTTGGTCGACACCTTC	12	TRBV12-5	TRBJ1-2	TRBD1	-
CASSQTGPSGNTIYF	TGTGCCAGCAGCCAGACAGGACCCTCTGGAAACACCATATATTTT	15	TRBV7-9	TRBJ1-3	-	-
CASSGASSGANVLTF	TGTGCCAGCAGTGGAGCTTCCTCTGGGGCCAACGTCCTGACTTTC	15	TRBV28	TRBJ2-6	-	-
CAWKGLAGGEQYF	TGTGCCTGGAAGGGACTAGCGGGAGGCGAGCAGTACTTC	13	TRBV30	TRBJ2-7	TRBD2	-
CASSPSSTDTQYF	TGCGCCAGCAGCCCCTCTAGCACAGATACGCAGTATTTT	13	TRBV4-3	TRBJ2-3	-	once
CSVEPWDTGQETQYF	TGCAGCGTTGAACCTTGGGACACCGGCCAAGAGACCCAGTACTTC	15	TRBV29-1	TRBJ2-5	-	-
CASSYDIAGATPYEQYF	TGTGCCAGCAGTTACGATATAGCGGGAGCGACCCCCTACGAGCAGTACTTC	17	TRBV5-6	TRBJ2-7	TRBD2	-
CSGTGTGEDNEQFF	TGCAGCGGAACCGGGACAGGGGAGGACAATGAGCAGTTCTTC	14	TRBV29-1	TRBJ2-1	TRBD1	-
CASSPSTGALYGYTF	TGTGCCAGCAGCCCCAGCACCGGAGCCTTATATGGCTACACCTTC	15	TRBV7-8	TRBJ1-2	-	-
CAGKQGSSYNEQFF	TGTGCCGGAAAACAGGGGAGCTCCTACAATGAGCAGTTCTTC	14	TRBV2	TRBJ2-1	TRBD1	-
CASREIVLFF	TGTGCCAGCCGTGAGATAGTTTTGTTCTTC	10	TRBV2	TRBJ2-1	-	few
CSVDRGPGGYEQYF	TGCAGCGTTGATCGGGGGCCGGGGGGCTACGAGCAGTACTTC	14	TRBV29-1	TRBJ2-7	-	-